The 16 T cell receptor beta chains below were found in one sample sequenced in a study of blood T cell repertoires in COVID-19. Here immunoSEQ multiplex PCR was the method, and the copy in TCRdb shows in-frame clones only, minus some. The sample has 250,000 to 300,000 clones; roughly 89% are singletons. The sequencing input was peripheral blood. These receptors all stem from a woman aged 40 to 49 who had recovered from COVID-19.

The chain links TRBV2 to TRBJ1-2; 7 nucleotides match TRBD1. CDR1 is SNHLY, CDR2 FYNNEI, per germline. The CDR3 length is 13 residues. J lost 8 bases, V lost 2 bases, and 5 bases had no gene match. The CDR3 spells CASSEPYRGGYTF. CDR3 nucleotide sequence: TGTGCCAGCAGTGAACCCTACAGGGGAGGCTACACCTTC.

The V call is TRBV9, the J call TRBJ2-3; 7 bases agree with TRBD2. Germline V gene lookup returns CDR1 SGDLS and CDR2 YYNGEE. The CDR3 has 13 amino acids. V was clipped by 3 bases and J by 3 bases; unmatched bases: 1. The CDR3 DNA sequence: TGTGCCAGCAGCGGGGGACTAACAGATACGCAGTATTTT. Its protein product is CASSGGLTDTQYF. The whole variable domain, remainder taken from reference TRBV9 and TRBJ2-3, is DSGVTQTPKHLITATGQRVTLRCSPRSGDLSVYWYQQSLDQGLQFLIQYYNGEERAKGNILERFSAQQFPDLHSELNLSSLELGDSALYFCASSGGLTDTQYFGPGTRLTVL.

The chain links TRBV9 to TRBJ2-7, with 8 bases fitting TRBD1. In germline, CDR1 is SGDLS, CDR2 YYNGEE. The CDR3 has 14 residues. J lost 2 bases, V lost 2 bases, and 3 bases had no gene match. CDR3 DNA: TGTGCCAGCAGCGTTGACAGGGGAACCTACGAGCAGTACTTC. Translation: CASSVDRGTYEQYF.

V usage is TRBV7-2 and J usage is TRBJ1-5, with 12 positions matching TRBD1. V shed 5 bases, J shed 4 bases, and the junction held 9 bases outside the gene matches. Looked up from germline, CDR1 is SGHTA and CDR2 is FQGNSA. The CDR3 is 17 residues long. The CDR3 DNA reads as TGTGCCAGCAGCCCGAGACCGGGACAGGGGGCGAATCAGCCCCAGCATTTT. This gives the protein CASSPRPGQGANQPQHF.

The gene calls are TRBV9 and TRBJ2-1, with D possibly matching TRBD2 (6 bases). The CDR3 runs 13 residues. V was cut by 2 bases and J by 7 bases, with 10 bases left in between. CDR1 and CDR2 from the germline V gene are SGDLS and YYNGEE. The CDR3 bases are TGTGCCAGCAGCGTCCGGGAGTGGAATGAGCAGTTCTTC. Protein sequence: CASSVREWNEQFF.

The chain employs TRBV9 and TRBJ2-2; D gene unclear. From germline, CDR1 is SGDLS and CDR2 YYNGEE. V was trimmed by 4 bases and J by 6 bases, leaving 13 bases between them. This CDR3 is built from 14 residues. In DNA form, the CDR3 reads TGTGCCAGCAGCTCCCGATTGGGCGCCGGGGAGCTGTTTTTT. Protein product: CASSSRLGAGELFF.

V is TRBV2 and J is TRBJ1-1; the D is unclear. The CDR3 runs 16 residues. Trimming cost V 0 bases and J 0 bases, with 11 bases left between them. Germline loops: CDR1 SNHLY, CDR2 FYNNEI. The CDR3 DNA follows: TGTGCCAGCAGTGAAGCAGGAGCAGCCATGAACACTGAAGCTTTCTTT. Protein product: CASSEAGAAMNTEAFF.

The CDR3 nucleotides read TGTGCCAGCAGTTACGGGGGCCCTCCTGGAAACACCATATATTTT. This codes for CASSYGGPPGNTIYF. The chain joins TRBV6-5 to TRBJ1-3, with a tentative D call TRBD1 (6 bases). V lost 2 bases to trimming and J lost 2 bases, with 10 bases between them. Per the germline V gene, CDR1 is MNHEY and CDR2 is SVGAGI. This CDR3 contains 15 residues.

This clone was picked up one time. The chain combines TRBV6-5 with TRBJ1-5; TRBD1 might be the D (6 bases). CDR1 is MNHEY and CDR2 is SVGAGI in the germline V gene. The CDR3 is made up of 15 amino acids. The V end was cut by 6 bases, the J end by 1 base, with 13 bases between. CDR3 in amino acids: CASSPQGRSNQPQHF. DNA for the CDR3: TGTGCCAGCAGCCCACAGGGACGAAGCAATCAGCCCCAGCATTTT.

This clone was recorded a few times. V and J are TRBV14 and TRBJ2-3, with 7 bases identical to TRBD2. The trim removed 8 bases at V and 6 bases at J, leaving 11 bases unmatched. This CDR3 has 14 residues. CDR1 is SGHDN, CDR2 FVKESK, per germline. The CDR3 nucleotides read TGTGCCAGCGGCTTCGGGGGAGGGGCGGATACGCAGTATTTT. Translated: CASGFGGGADTQYF.

The chain recombines TRBV19 with TRBJ2-3; no clear D. Germline CDR1 LNHDA, CDR2 SQIVND (reference sequence). V lost 6 bases and J 6 bases, leaving 7 bases between the germline ends. This CDR3 contains 11 residues. DNA for the CDR3: TGTGCCAGTAGATGGAGCGATACGCAGTATTTT. Amino acid sequence: CASRWSDTQYF.

The V and J genes are TRBV28 and TRBJ2-7; 11 bases are shared with TRBD2. Germline trimming cut 6 bases from V and 0 bases from J; bases unmatched to any gene: 7. CDR1 is MDHEN and CDR2 is SYDVKM in the germline V gene. The length of the CDR3 is 16 residues. The CDR3 DNA follows: TGTGCCAGCAGACCGATGACTAGCGGGGCCTCCTACGAGCAGTACGTC. Its translation is CASRPMTSGASYEQYV.

V gene TRBV5-1 combines with J gene TRBJ2-3; TRBD1 matches at 8 bases. V lost 4 bases, J lost 3 bases, and 7 bases stayed unmatched. Germline lookup yields CDR1 SGHRS and CDR2 YFSETQ. The CDR3 contains 15 residues. The CDR3 here is CASSRNGQGTDTQYF. Written as DNA, the CDR3 is TGCGCCAGCAGCAGGAACGGACAGGGTACAGATACGCAGTATTTT. The full variable domain, completed using reference TRBV5-1 and TRBJ2-3, is KAGVTQTPRYLIKTRGQQVTLSCSPISGHRSVSWYQQTPGQGLQFLFEYFSETQRNKGNFPGRFSGRQFSNSRSEMNVSTLELGDSALYLCASSRNGQGTDTQYFGPGTRLTVL.

This clone was seen at least ten times. V gene TRBV10-1 combines with J gene TRBJ2-1; TRBD2 agrees at 9 bases. The junction had 7 bases not matched to a gene; V was cut back by 7 bases and J by 9 bases. Germline V gene lookup returns CDR1 WNHNN and CDR2 SYGVQD (reference sequence). CDR3 length: 13 amino acids. The CDR3 loop reads CASKPSGIGEQFF. For the CDR3, the DNA is TGCGCCAGCAAACCTAGCGGGATAGGTGAGCAGTTCTTC.

The J gene is TRBJ1-4, the V gene TRBV4-1, with TRBD1 matching 10 bases. J was trimmed by 6 bases and V by 4 bases; bases with no gene match: 5. This CDR3 region has 15 residues. CDR1 MGHRA and CDR2 YSYEKL come from the germline V gene. In DNA, the CDR3 is TGCGCCAGCAGCCCGACGGGGACAGGGGATGAAAAACTGTTTTTT. Encoded protein: CASSPTGTGDEKLFF.

This clone was observed a handful of times. The chain has TRBV15 and TRBJ1-2; D is undetermined. V dropped 3 bases and J dropped 2 bases, with 13 bases sitting between them. Looked up from germline, CDR1 is LNHNV and CDR2 is YYDKDF (reference sequence). This CDR3 contains 15 residues. This chain's CDR3 is CATSRAGVGNYGYTF. CDR3 nucleotide sequence: TGTGCCACCAGCAGGGCCGGGGTCGGGAACTATGGCTACACCTTC.